The present TCR beta chain was sequenced within a study of OX40 agonist ivuxolimab in advanced cancers. Background on the study: Three patients, one with hepatocellular carcinoma and two with cutaneous melanoma, responded partially.

Broader study findings: CD8+ T cells showed, on average, more clonal expansion than CD4+ cells.

Clones were sequenced by immunoSEQ multiplex PCR, and TCRdb holds only the in-frame ones, with some missing. The sample consists of about 98,000 clones, more than 85% of them appearing once. A word on this clone: Its specificity is not known.

V lost 1 base and J 0 bases, leaving 11 bases between the germline ends. Germline V gene sequence: CDR1 SGHRS, CDR2 YFSETQ. This CDR3 spans 16 amino acids. The sample here was CD4+ or CD8+ T cells sorted from blood, taken in a trial of the OX40 agonist ivuxolimab. This clonotype was obtained from an adult with an advanced solid tumor such as melanoma, head and neck, liver or kidney cancer. The chain recombines TRBV5-1 with TRBJ2-1, with D perhaps TRBD2 (7 bases). The CDR3 DNA reads as TGCGCCAGCAGCTTGTTGGGAGGGGGCTCCTACAATGAGCAGTTCTTC. Protein sequence: CASSLLGGGSYNEQFF.